What follows are 12 T cell receptor beta chains derived from one specimen sequenced in a study of beta chain features in type 1 diabetes. Sequenced material consisted of expressed TCRB transcripts (all of the isolated RNA was reverse transcribed). The table came from immunoSEQ multiplex PCR; TCRdb's copy has only in-frame clones and leaves some out. The sample yields fewer than 500,000 clones, about 15% seen once. Specimen: naive CD4+ T cells from blood. The receptor set was obtained from a man between 25 and 39 years old in good health.

This clone was seen a few times. The chain couples TRBV5-4 to TRBJ2-1; 7 bases fit TRBD1. The length of the CDR3 is 14 residues. The trim removed 6 bases at V and 7 bases at J, leaving 10 bases unmatched. Germline V gene sequence: CDR1 SGHNT, CDR2 YYREEE (reference sequence). The CDR3 protein is CASTSRGSWNEQFF. Here the CDR3 DNA reads TGTGCCAGCACCTCCAGGGGGTCGTGGAATGAGCAGTTCTTC.

The chain recombines TRBV11-2 with TRBJ2-1; TRBD2 matches at 7 bases. The ends lost 5 bases at V and 0 bases at J; junction bases unmatched: 1. Germline values: CDR1 SGHAT, CDR2 FQNNGV. The CDR3 contains 14 residues. The CDR3 sequence: CASSGGSSYNEQFF. CDR3 DNA: TGTGCCAGCAGCGGCGGGAGCTCCTACAATGAGCAGTTCTTC.

This clone was counted only a few times. The V call is TRBV9, the J call TRBJ1-1, with a possible D match to TRBD1 (6 bases). There are 14 residues in the CDR3. CDR1 is SGDLS and CDR2 is YYNGEE in the germline V gene. V shed 0 bases and J shed 4 bases, with 10 bases lying between them. In DNA, the CDR3 is TGTGCCAGCAGCGTAGCTCAGGGGAGCACTGAAGCTTTCTTT. Residues: CASSVAQGSTEAFF.

The V call is TRBV2, the J call TRBJ2-1; the match to TRBD2 covers 8 bases. J lost 2 bases, V lost 7 bases, and 4 bases had no gene match. CDR1 is SNHLY and CDR2 is FYNNEI in the germline V gene. The CDR3 is made up of 14 amino acids. CDR3 loop: CASIRAGAYNEQFF. The DNA for the CDR3 is TGTGCCAGCATTAGAGCGGGAGCCTACAATGAGCAGTTCTTC.

This clone was seen a handful of times. The rearrangement uses TRBV29-1 and TRBJ2-5; either TRBD1 or TRBD2 may supply D (5 bases each). This CDR3 region has 12 residues. Trimming left V 7 bases short and J 5 bases short, with 14 bases between. CDR1 is SQVTM, CDR2 ANQGSEA, per germline. CDR3 DNA: TGCAGCGCGGGACGGAATGGGGAGACCCAGTACTTC. Translated: CSAGRNGETQYF.

This clone was seen a handful of times. The chain uses TRBV5-1 and TRBJ1-2; D is ambiguous. V lost 2 bases and J lost 4, with 9 bases in between. CDR1 is SGHRS and CDR2 is YFSETQ in the germline V gene. The CDR3 is made up of 13 amino acids. The CDR3 region is CASSFQDGYGYTF. CDR3 nucleotide sequence: TGCGCCAGCAGCTTTCAGGACGGCTATGGCTACACCTTC.

The chain is built from TRBV29-1 and TRBJ2-7, with no clear D. V was shortened by 6 bases and J by 2 bases, with 14 bases between the two germline ends. This CDR3 is built from 13 residues. Germline CDR1 is SQVTM and CDR2 is ANQGSEA. CDR3 protein: CSVVGGIPYEQYF. CDR3 DNA sequence: TGCAGCGTCGTAGGTGGAATCCCCTACGAGCAGTACTTC.

The rearrangement joins TRBV4-1 to TRBJ2-2; 8 nucleotides line up with TRBD1. The V gene end was trimmed by 4 bases and the J gene end by 4 bases; junction bases not matched to a gene: 5. Germline assignment: CDR1 MGHRA and CDR2 YSYEKL. The CDR3 has 15 amino acids. This chain's CDR3 is CASSRGQGGTGELFF. CDR3 in DNA: TGCGCCAGCAGCCGAGGACAGGGTGGCACCGGGGAGCTGTTTTTT.

The rearrangement uses TRBV6-5 and TRBJ1-1; 7 nucleotides line up with TRBD1. The CDR3 is made up of 15 amino acids. Per germline, CDR1 MNHEY and CDR2 SVGAGI. V lost 2 bases to trimming and J lost 5 bases; unmatched junction nucleotides: 8. DNA of the CDR3: TGTGCCAGCAGTTACACGACAGGGATTAGGACTGAAGCTTTCTTT. Translation gives CASSYTTGIRTEAFF.

The V gene is TRBV19, the J gene TRBJ1-1, with unresolved D. V lost 8 bases and J 1 base, leaving 17 bases between the germline ends. This CDR3 has 15 residues. Per germline, CDR1 LNHDA and CDR2 SQIVND (reference sequence). CDR3 sequence (DNA): TGTGCCAGTTATCCTCCCGCACCAGCGAACACTGAAGCTTTCTTT. Translating gives CASYPPAPANTEAFF.

This clone was counted a few times. This rearrangement joins TRBV5-4 to TRBJ1-1, with D perhaps matching TRBD1 (6 bases). The CDR3 runs 14 residues. V lost 5 bases and J lost 3, with 14 bases in between. Germline CDR1 reads SGHNT; CDR2 reads YYREEE (reference sequence). The CDR3 protein is CASRSQGKDTEAFF. For the CDR3, the DNA is TGTGCCAGCAGATCACAGGGAAAGGACACTGAAGCTTTCTTT.

This chain connects TRBV25-1 to TRBJ2-3; D tentatively reads TRBD1 or TRBD2 (5 bases each). The V end was cut by 2 bases, the J end by 1 base, with 10 bases between. Germline V CDR1 and CDR2: MGHDK, SYGVNS. CDR3 length: 15 amino acids. CDR3 nucleotides: TGTGCCAGCAGTGAAAGAACGGGACGCACAGATACGCAGTATTTT. It codes for CASSERTGRTDTQYF. Full variable domain (outside the CDR3, taken from reference TRBV25-1 and TRBJ2-3): EADIYQTPRYLVIGTGKKITLECSQTMGHDKMYWYQQDPGMELHLIHYSYGVNSTEKGDLSSESTVSRIRTEHFPLTLESARPSHTSQYLCASSERTGRTDTQYFGPGTRLTVL.